This TCR beta chain was captured in a study of T cell responses to AZD1222 COVID-19 vaccine. Broader study findings: Vaccine-related CD4 TCRs covered spike, predominating at 160-218 and 743-854. Targeting of unmutated variant regions was reportedly seen in nearly half of spike-specific TCRs. The donors showed a predominance of white British ancestry and of females, with possible underestimation of clonal diversity.

V was pared by 0 bases and J by 2 bases, with 8 bases of the junction left unmatched. Germline V gives CDR1 LGHNT, CDR2 FRNRAP. The CDR3 runs 19 residues. Of note for this clone: Its antigen is not known.

Some clones are missing from TCRdb's copy, which holds only in-frame ones; the method was immunoSEQ multiplex PCR. The table lists 200,000 or so clones, about 93% of them singletons, with 0.95% to 1.1% in the top ten. This receptor was taken from an adult who received the AZD1222 COVID-19 vaccine. The source was peripheral blood, collected 28 days after the second AZD1222 dose. The chain recombines TRBV12-5 with TRBJ1-5, with 12 positions matching TRBD1. CDR3: CASGLVLGQGAIGNQPQHF. The CDR3 bases are TGTGCTAGTGGTTTGGTACTGGGACAGGGGGCCATCGGCAATCAGCCCCAGCATTTT.